The present TCR beta chain was sequenced within a study of cytomegalovirus exposure and HLA in healthy donors. Study details: An earlier analysis identified some 110 million unique TCR beta sequences in about 179 million T cells. General study findings and limits: According to a later analysis, donors in an Asian-associated ancestry cluster reportedly had fewer N-insertions than the roughly 630-donor mean.

The ends lost 0 bases at V and 3 bases at J; junction bases unmatched: 4. From germline, CDR1 is ENHRY and CDR2 SYGVKD. This CDR3 contains 16 residues. Comment on this clone: The target antigen is unknown.

PCR involved 60 Vbeta and 13 Jbeta primers. Clones were read by immunoSEQ multiplex PCR, and TCRdb kept only the in-frame ones, dropping some. The data show some 110,000 clones, 70% seen once. Sequencing input: PBMCs. The rearrangement uses TRBV10-3 and TRBJ1-4; TRBD1 matches 7 bases. The receptor's source is a man aged 25-40 years in good health and CMV-seropositive. The DNA of the CDR3 is TGTGCCATCAGTGAGTCGACAGGGACGCCTAATGAAAAACTGTTTTTT. Translating it yields CAISESTGTPNEKLFF.